These 7 T cell receptor beta chains were all obtained from the same sample, sequenced in a study of T cell clones after liver transplantation. Sequenced by immunoSEQ multiplex PCR; TCRdb stores in-frame clones only, minus some. The sample includes about 70,000 clones, 80% of them seen just once. Sequenced here: CD4+ T cells from blood, sampled 12 months after liver transplant. The receptor source for this set is a human patient who received a liver transplant. Some T cells may be supplied by the graft donor.

This chain uses TRBV27 with TRBJ2-7; D remains ambiguous. The length of the CDR3 is 15 residues. Germline assignment: CDR1 MNHEY and CDR2 SMNVEV (reference sequence). V was clipped by 2 bases and J by 3 bases, with 14 bases between them. The CDR3, as DNA: TGTGCCAGCAGTTTAATGGCAGGTTCTTACTACGAGCAGTACTTC. Protein: CASSLMAGSYYEQYF.

The V call is TRBV28, the J call TRBJ1-2; weak D call: TRBD1 (6 bases). The CDR3 is 15 residues long. The germline V and J ends were trimmed by 2 bases and 6 bases, with 16 bases remaining between them. Germline values: CDR1 MDHEN, CDR2 SYDVKM. The CDR3 DNA is TGTGCCAGCAGTTTAATTGAACCAGGGGTGGATGGCTACACCTTC. The encoded protein is CASSLIEPGVDGYTF.

The chain has TRBV19 and TRBJ1-1, with a tentative D call TRBD1 (5 bases). V was trimmed by 5 bases and J by 10 bases, leaving 14 bases between them. CDR1 LNHDA and CDR2 SQIVND come from the germline V gene (reference sequence). The CDR3 consists of 12 residues. The CDR3 sequence is CASSDLWGGAFF. For the CDR3, the DNA is TGTGCCAGTAGTGATCTTTGGGGGGGAGCTTTCTTT.

The rearrangement uses TRBV5-1 and TRBJ1-1; D may be TRBD1 (6 bases). The CDR3 runs 19 residues. V was trimmed by 0 bases and J by 4 bases, leaving 25 bases between them. Per germline, CDR1 SGHRS and CDR2 YFSETQ. The chain's CDR3 is CASSLVGGAGEPRGTEAFF. For the CDR3, the DNA is TGCGCCAGCAGCTTGGTAGGCGGGGCAGGGGAGCCTAGGGGCACTGAAGCTTTCTTT. The full variable domain, in which reference TRBV5-1 and TRBJ1-1 provide the parts outside the CDR3, is KAGVTQTPRYLIKTRGQQVTLSCSPISGHRSVSWYQQTPGQGLQFLFEYFSETQRNKGNFPGRFSGRQFSNSRSEMNVSTLELGDSALYLCASSLVGGAGEPRGTEAFFGQGTRLTVV.

Only a few counts were recorded for this clone. The chain recombines TRBV6-5 with TRBJ1-1; the D is unclear. Germline CDR1 reads MNHEY; CDR2 reads SVGAGI. The CDR3 extends over 14 amino acids. V gave up 6 bases and J gave up 1 base, with 12 bases separating them. The CDR3: CASRSQVRNTEAFF. Written as DNA, the CDR3 is TGTGCCAGCAGGTCTCAGGTTAGGAACACTGAAGCTTTCTTT.

The chain joins TRBV5-6 to TRBJ2-1; TRBD1 matches 7 bases. This CDR3 spans 16 amino acids. Looked up from germline, CDR1 is SGHDT and CDR2 is YYEEEE. The V segment lost 2 bases and the J segment 8 bases; nucleotides outside the gene matches: 13. CDR3 DNA sequence: TGTGCCAGCAGCTTTTACAGGGGAGACCCTAGGCATGAGCAGTTCTTC. Translation gives CASSFYRGDPRHEQFF.

The chain employs TRBV28 and TRBJ1-2, with D uncertain. Germline lookup yields CDR1 MDHEN and CDR2 SYDVKM. The CDR3 covers 13 residues. V dropped 3 bases and J dropped 2 bases, with 7 bases sitting between them. The DNA of the CDR3 is TGTGCCAGCAGTTTTATTAAGAACTATGGCTACACCTTC. Amino acid sequence: CASSFIKNYGYTF.